This TCR beta chain was sequenced in a study of cytomegalovirus exposure and HLA in healthy donors. The PCR used 60 Vbeta and 13 Jbeta primers. Some clones are missing from TCRdb's copy, which holds only in-frame ones; the method was immunoSEQ multiplex PCR. The sample holds 100,000 or so clones, around 72% seen once. Sequenced sample: PBMCs. The TCR comes from a man in his thirties or forties in good health and CMV-seronegative.

The CDR3 is CASSLTGVTEAFF. The CDR3 nucleotides read TGTGCCAGCAGTCTGACAGGGGTCACTGAAGCTTTCTTT. The chain joins TRBV6-6 to TRBJ1-1; 8 bases map to TRBD1. Trimming took 5 bases from V and 4 from J; bases not matched to a gene: 3. Germline V lookup: CDR1 MNHNY, CDR2 SVGAGI (reference sequence). CDR3 length: 13 amino acids.